This is a list of T cell receptor beta chains from one sample in a study of patients and donors after allogeneic stem cell transplantation. TCRdb re-called the RT-PCR reads with MiXCR, one entry per CDR3 protein. The sample shows roughly 880,000 distinct CDR3 sequences, roughly 17% of them seen only once. Material for sequencing was blood, either unsorted or a sorted T cell fraction (not recorded which). These receptor sequences come from a human donor who was either an allogeneic HSCT recipient or a stem cell or donor lymphocyte infusion donor (not recorded which). It is not recorded whose cells these are; they may come from a transplant donor. The CDR3 runs from the conserved cysteine through the conserved F or W. A D gene is named only where the DNA matches it firmly. Size is omitted from some rows. Given values are once, few, many or a class for expanded clones.

D	V	size	J	DNA	CDR3
.	TRBV12-5	.	TRBJ2-3	TGTGCTAGTGGTCCTGAAGGCGGTACGCAGTATTTT	CASGPEGGTQYF
TRBD2	TRBV5-4	.	TRBJ2-5	TGTGCCAGCAGCCTGGGACTAGCAGTGAAGACCCAGTACTTC	CASSLGLAVKTQYF
.	TRBV20-1	few	TRBJ1-3	TGCAGTGCTGCACCAGGGGAAGCTGGAAACACCATATATTTT	CSAAPGEAGNTIYF
.	TRBV2	few	TRBJ2-5	TGTGCCAGCAGTGACGGTGGGATCCAAGAGACCCAGTACTTC	CASSDGGIQETQYF
.	TRBV20-1	few	TRBJ1-5	TGCAGTGCTACCCGGGGGGATCAGCCCCAGCATTTT	CSATRGDQPQHF
.	TRBV27	few	TRBJ2-1	TGTGCCAGCACCCTTGGAGGCAGGGTATCGGATGAGCAGTTCTTC	CASTLGGRVSDEQFF
.	TRBV4-1	.	TRBJ1-1	TGCGCCAGCAGCCCCGGGAGGGGTCGGAGCACTGAAGCTTTCTTT	CASSPGRGRSTEAFF
.	TRBV6-1	few	TRBJ2-3	TGTGCCAGCAGTCAGAACTGGGGCGATACGCAGTATTTT	CASSQNWGDTQYF
.	TRBV15	.	TRBJ2-7	TGTGCCACCAGCAGGGAACAGGGTTCGTACGAGCAGTACTTC	CATSREQGSYEQYF
TRBD1	TRBV9	.	TRBJ2-2	TGTGCCAGCAGCCCCATGGGACAGTTGGGCGGGGAGCTGTTTTTT	CASSPMGQLGGELFF
.	TRBV7-3	many	TRBJ2-7	TGTGCCAGCAGCTTAATGCGGGATTACGGCGAGCAGTACTTC	CASSLMRDYGEQYF
.	TRBV29-1	.	TRBJ2-3	TGCAGCGTTCGGAGTCCGGGAACAGATACGCAGTATTTT	CSVRSPGTDTQYF
TRBD2	TRBV13	few	TRBJ2-3	TGTGCCAGCAGCTTGGGTGGACTAGATCTTCCAGATACGCAGTATTTT	CASSLGGLDLPDTQYF
.	TRBV4-1	.	TRBJ1-3	TGCGCCAGCAGCCAAGACCTTAGAAGAGTAAACACCATATATTTT	CASSQDLRRVNTIYF
TRBD2	TRBV6-4	few	TRBJ2-3	TGTGCCCCCGCGGGGGGAAGGGAGTATTTT	CAPAGGREYF
.	TRBV24-1	.	TRBJ1-1	TGTGCCACCAGTGAAGGGCTGGGGGTGGCTTTCTTT	CATSEGLGVAFF
.	TRBV12-5	.	TRBJ2-2	TGTGCTAGTGTTTTGGGACAGGGACTAGCGAACACCGGGGAGCTGTTTTTT	CASVLGQGLANTGELFF
.	TRBV19	once	TRBJ2-6	TGTGCCAGTAGTATAGGGTCACGCTCTGGGGCCAACGTCCTGACTTTC	CASSIGSRSGANVLTF
.	TRBV12-3/TRBV12-4	.	TRBJ1-2	TGTGCCAGCAGTCGCGGCGGGAGAGGCTACACCTTC	CASSRGGRGYTF
.	TRBV9	.	TRBJ1-3	TGTGCCAGCAGCGAGGAGGTAACTGGAAACACCATATATTTT	CASSEEVTGNTIYF
TRBD2	TRBV5-5	.	TRBJ2-7	TGTGCCAGCAGCTTACGACTAGCGGGAGTGAGGCAGTACTTC	CASSLRLAGVRQYF
.	TRBV5-1	.	TRBJ1-1	TGCGCCAGCAGCACATCCAGGGTATCCACTGAAGCTTTCTTT	CASSTSRVSTEAFF
TRBD1	TRBV27	few	TRBJ2-2	TGTGCCAGCAGTTTAGGCGCAGGGGGCTCCGGGGAGCTGTTTTTT	CASSLGAGGSGELFF
.	TRBV3-1	many	TRBJ2-5	TGTGCCAGCAGCCAAGGACAAGAGACCCAGTACTTC	CASSQGQETQYF
.	TRBV6-1	few	TRBJ1-1	TGTGCCAGCAGTGAAGGTATCGACAGGATGAACACTGAAGCTTTCTTT	CASSEGIDRMNTEAFF
.	TRBV7-2	.	TRBJ2-3	TGTGCCAGCAGCTTATACATGGTGGGGCAGAGTGGAGATACGCAGTATTTT	CASSLYMVGQSGDTQYF
TRBD2	TRBV7-2	.	TRBJ2-1	TGTGCCAGCAACCCTTACGGGACTAACAATGAGCAGTTCTTC	CASNPYGTNNEQFF
.	TRBV9	.	TRBJ2-1	TGTGCCAGCAGCATCTCTTCGGGGAATCGATATTACAATGAGCAGTTCTTC	CASSISSGNRYYNEQFF
.	TRBV11-2	few	TRBJ2-3	TGTGCCAGCAGCTTGGGGCTAGCGAAAAGCACAGATACGCAGTATTTT	CASSLGLAKSTDTQYF
.	TRBV28	.	TRBJ1-5	TGTGCCAGCAGTTTAAGGGACACCGGAGGTCCCCAGCATTTT	CASSLRDTGGPQHF
.	TRBV12-3/TRBV12-4	many	TRBJ2-1	TGTGCCAGCAGTTTAGCCGGGCGCTCCTACAATGAGCAGTTCTTC	CASSLAGRSYNEQFF
TRBD1	TRBV12-3/TRBV12-4	many	TRBJ1-1	TGTGCCAGCAGTTTAGGGGGGTGGCAGGGGGTGAACACTGAAGCTTTCTTT	CASSLGGWQGVNTEAFF
.	TRBV29-1	.	TRBJ1-1	TGCAGCGTTGATTCTTTAACGGCTGAAGCTTTCTTT	CSVDSLTAEAFF
.	TRBV4-2	.	TRBJ2-7	TGTGCCAGCAGCCAAGTGGGGGCAGGGGTTTACGAGCAGTACTTC	CASSQVGAGVYEQYF
.	TRBV12-3/TRBV12-4	many	TRBJ1-1	TGTGCCAGCAGTTTACGGGCGGTGGGCGAAGCTTTCTTT	CASSLRAVGEAFF
TRBD1	TRBV6-1	few	TRBJ1-5	TGTGCCAGCAGTGAAGCCGTTCCGGGACAGGGAGGTCAGCCCCAGCATTTT	CASSEAVPGQGGQPQHF
.	TRBV12-3/TRBV12-4	.	TRBJ2-1	TGTGCCAGCAGTTTCCTTACCGAGGGTCGGGAGCAGTTCTTC	CASSFLTEGREQFF
TRBD2	TRBV5-1	many	TRBJ2-1	TGCGCCAGCAGCTTGGCTAGCGGAGGGGCAAGTGAGCAGTTCTTC	CASSLASGGASEQFF
TRBD1	TRBV20-1	.	TRBJ1-2	TGCAGTGCTAGGACAGGGGGCTATGGCTACACCTTC	CSARTGGYGYTF
.	TRBV25-1	few	TRBJ2-4	TGTGCCAGCACCCGTGGGACGGGGAAAAACATTCAGTACTTC	CASTRGTGKNIQYF
TRBD1	TRBV3-1	many	TRBJ1-2	TGTGCCAGCAGCCAACCCGGGACAGAATTTAACTATGGCTACACCTTC	CASSQPGTEFNYGYTF
TRBD1	TRBV19	few	TRBJ2-7	TGTGCCAGTAGTCGGGGGGACAGGGCTCTCGAGCAGTACTTC	CASSRGDRALEQYF
.	TRBV5-6	.	TRBJ2-3	TGTGCCAGCAGCTTGGGCCTTAGAACTACAGATACGCAGTATTTT	CASSLGLRTTDTQYF
.	TRBV2	.	TRBJ2-2	TGTGCCAGCAGTGAGGGGCTGGGCGGCGGGGAGCTGTTTTTT	CASSEGLGGGELFF
TRBD2	TRBV12-3/TRBV12-4	.	TRBJ2-4	TGTGCCAGCAGTTTATCGGGGGGGTACGACATTCAGTACTTC	CASSLSGGYDIQYF
.	TRBV12-3/TRBV12-4	.	TRBJ2-7	TGTGCCACCCAAAGTAGCGGTAGCTCCTACGAGCAGTACTTC	CATQSSGSSYEQYF
.	TRBV7-9	.	TRBJ1-5	TGTGCCAGCAGCTCGTCCGACAGGCTCAATCAGCCCCAGCATTTT	CASSSSDRLNQPQHF
.	TRBV28	.	TRBJ2-3	TGTGCCAGCACCAAACAGGGAGATACGCAGTATTTT	CASTKQGDTQYF
.	TRBV12-3/TRBV12-4	few	TRBJ1-5	TGTGCCAGCAGTCCACAGGGAAGGAGCAATCAGCCCCAGCATTTT	CASSPQGRSNQPQHF
.	TRBV12-3/TRBV12-4	many	TRBJ1-5	TGTGCCAGCAGTCAAACGGGACCCGGCGATCAGCCCCAGCATTTT	CASSQTGPGDQPQHF
TRBD1	TRBV7-9	.	TRBJ2-7	TGTGCCAGCAGCTTAGGACAGGGTGTGGAAGAGCAGTACTTC	CASSLGQGVEEQYF
TRBD1	TRBV20-1	few	TRBJ1-1	TGCAGTGCTAGGGGCGGACAGGGGGTGAACACTGAAGCTTTCTTT	CSARGGQGVNTEAFF
TRBD1	TRBV7-9	few	TRBJ1-4	TGTGCCAGCAGCCGTCAGGGGGCGGGTGCTAATGAAAAACTGTTTTTT	CASSRQGAGANEKLFF
.	TRBV11-3	.	TRBJ1-2	TGTGCCAGCAGCTTAGGGGGCCTGCCGGGTGGCTACACCTTC	CASSLGGLPGGYTF
.	TRBV5-1	many	TRBJ1-1	TGTGCCAGCAGCCTCGGGAGGGGCGGGAACACTGAAGCTTTCTTT	CASSLGRGGNTEAFF